This T cell receptor beta chain was observed in a study of cytomegalovirus exposure and HLA in healthy donors. This CDR3 spans 15 amino acids. J gave up 8 bases and V 7 bases, and 11 bases lay outside the gene matches. Germline CDR1 is MDHEN and CDR2 is SYDVKM. This clone has just a few counts. The antigen is unknown. General study points: Later analysis suggested links between common viral pathogens and several top significant clusters.

The PCR had 60 Vbeta and 13 Jbeta primers. The protocol was immunoSEQ multiplex PCR, while the TCRdb copy is restricted to in-frame clones and leaves out a portion. Of around 110,000 clones in the sample, around 86% were seen once. The material sequenced was PBMCs. The TCR was taken from a woman aged 25 to 39 in good health and CMV-seronegative. The chain carries TRBV28 and TRBJ1-2; 12 bases align to TRBD1. This CDR3 is CASTPGTGGVHGYTF. Here the CDR3 DNA reads TGTGCCAGCACCCCAGGGACAGGGGGCGTTCACGGCTACACCTTC.